These T cell receptor beta chains were read from a single sample in a study of blood T cell repertoires in COVID-19. Data came from immunoSEQ multiplex PCR; TCRdb stores just in-frame clones and leaves some out. The sample has 200,000 to 300,000 clones; 80% to 90% are singletons. Sequenced sample: PBMCs or T cells enriched from blood (not recorded which). These receptor sequences come from a man aged 50-59 years who had been exposed to COVID-19. Both conserved end residues are part of each CDR3. The D gene is left open where the match is weak. For some rows the clone size is stated as once, few or many, or as a class when expanded; others skip it.

d_call j_call clone_size v_call cdr3_nt cdr3_aa
TRBD1 TRBJ1-1 . TRBV12-3/TRBV12-4 TGTGCCAGCAGGGGGACAGAGAACACTGAAGCTTTCTTT CASRGTENTEAFF
. TRBJ1-2 . TRBV9 TGTGCCAGCAGCGGACACCGGAACGATAACTATGGCTACACCTTC CASSGHRNDNYGYTF
TRBD2 TRBJ2-3 . TRBV14 TGTGCCAGCAGCCAAGGGGCACTAGCGGGAGATACGCAGTATTTT CASSQGALAGDTQYF
TRBD1 TRBJ1-4 . TRBV7-9 TGTGCCAGCAGCTTGGACAGGGGCGGGGAAAAACTGTTTTTT CASSLDRGGEKLFF
TRBD1 TRBJ1-2 . TRBV19 TGTGCCAGTAGTATGGTGACAGGGGGAACCTATGGCTACACCTTC CASSMVTGGTYGYTF
. TRBJ1-5 . TRBV12-3/TRBV12-4 TGTGCCAGCAGTTTCGTTAGCAATCAGCCCCAGCATTTT CASSFVSNQPQHF
. TRBJ1-2 . TRBV3-1/TRBV3-2 TGTGCCAGCAGCCAGGGGTCGGGATACTATGGCTACACCTTC CASSQGSGYYGYTF
. TRBJ1-1 many TRBV5-6 TGTGCCAGCAGCTTGGTGTCCGGGTCTGACGGAGCTTTCTTT CASSLVSGSDGAFF
TRBD1 TRBJ2-1 . TRBV28 TGTGCCAGCAGACTAACAGGGGGCTTCAGGAATGAGCAGTTCTTC CASRLTGGFRNEQFF
. TRBJ1-1 . TRBV28 TGTGCCAGCAGTTTCGTGTTGCGGGTTGAAGCTTTCTTT CASSFVLRVEAFF
. TRBJ2-5 . TRBV5-5 TGTGCCAGCAGCTTGACTAGTTGGGTAGAGACCCAGTACTTC CASSLTSWVETQYF
TRBD1 TRBJ2-2 once TRBV9 TGTGCCAGCAGCGTGGTTGACTGGGACAGTTGGACCGGGGAGCTGTTTTTT CASSVVDWDSWTGELFF
. TRBJ1-3 . TRBV5-1 TGCGCCAGCAGCCATACGCAGGGTACTGGAAACACCATATATTTT CASSHTQGTGNTIYF
TRBD2 TRBJ2-3 . TRBV6-5 TGTGCCAGCAGTTACCAACTAGCGTTGGATACGCAGTATTTT CASSYQLALDTQYF
. TRBJ1-6 . TRBV28 TGTGCCAGCAGCCAACGGGACTTGAGGAATTCACCCCTCCACTTT CASSQRDLRNSPLHF
TRBD1 TRBJ2-1 . TRBV7-3 TGTGCCAGCAGCTCTCGACAGGGGGGGCAGTTCTTC CASSSRQGGQFF
TRBD1 TRBJ2-7 . TRBV7-2 TGTGCCAGCACGCTACAGGGGGCGTCCTACGAGCAGTACTTC CASTLQGASYEQYF
. TRBJ1-5 . TRBV10-3 TGTGCCATCAGTGTACAGATTAATCAGCCCCAGCATTTT CAISVQINQPQHF
TRBD1 TRBJ2-3 . TRBV24-1 TGTGCCACCAGTGTCCCAGGACAGGGGGGCCCAGATACGCAGTATTTT CATSVPGQGGPDTQYF
TRBD1 TRBJ1-2 few TRBV19 TGTGCCAGTAGACCGACAGGGGACTATGGCTACACCTTC CASRPTGDYGYTF
TRBD1 TRBJ2-6 . TRBV4-1 TGCGCCAGCAGCCAAGATCACAGGGGTGGGGCCAACGTCCTGACTTTC CASSQDHRGGANVLTF
. TRBJ1-3 . TRBV7-9 TGTGCCAGCAGCTTAAAGCATCACAGCCTCTCTGGAAACACCATATATTTT CASSLKHHSLSGNTIYF
TRBD2 TRBJ2-1 . TRBV19 TGTGCCAGTAGTATAGCGGGGGCTAGCGGGAGCACCTCCTACAATGAGCAGTTCTTC CASSIAGASGSTSYNEQFF
TRBD1 TRBJ2-5 . TRBV6-5 TGTGCCAGCAGTTACCCGACAGGGGGCATGGAGACCCAGTACTTC CASSYPTGGMETQYF
. TRBJ2-3 . TRBV11-3 TGTGCCAGCAGATCCAGTCCCGATACGCAGTATTTT CASRSSPDTQYF
TRBD1 TRBJ1-3 . TRBV27 TGTGCCAGCAGGTCAAACAGGGGAACTGGAAACACCATATATTTT CASRSNRGTGNTIYF
. TRBJ1-4 . TRBV11-1 TGTGCCAGCAGCGGACAGAATGAAAAACTGTTTTTT CASSGQNEKLFF
. TRBJ1-3 . TRBV19 TGTGCCAGTAGTATGCAGTACTCTGGAAACACCATATATTTT CASSMQYSGNTIYF
TRBD1 TRBJ1-2 . TRBV14 TGTGCCAGCAGCCGCGACAGGGTACTCTATGGCTACACCTTC CASSRDRVLYGYTF
TRBD1 TRBJ1-5 . TRBV15 TGTGCCACCAGCAGACCGACAGGGGGACAGCCCCAGCATTTT CATSRPTGGQPQHF
TRBD2 TRBJ2-1 . TRBV5-1 TGCGCCAGCAGCTCGACTAGCGGCCACAATGAGCAGTTCTTC CASSSTSGHNEQFF
TRBD1 TRBJ1-1 . TRBV10-3 TGTGCCATCAGTGAGCTACAGGGGGTGAACACTGAAGCTTTCTTT CAISELQGVNTEAFF
. TRBJ2-1 . TRBV9 TGTGCCAGCAGCGTAGGGCGGGGTCGTCCGCATGAGCAGTTCTTC CASSVGRGRPHEQFF
TRBD2 TRBJ2-3 . TRBV19 TGTGCCAGTAGTATAGAGGCTAGCGGGGGGGCACGGACAGATACGCAGTATTTT CASSIEASGGARTDTQYF
TRBD1 TRBJ2-1 . TRBV27 TGTGCCAGCAGTTCCTACATTTACCCGGGACAGGTGATAAATGAGCAGTTCTTC CASSSYIYPGQVINEQFF
. TRBJ1-1 . TRBV5-4 TGTGCCAGCAGCTCCCAACCAAACGACTATGAAGCTTTCTTT CASSSQPNDYEAFF
TRBD1 TRBJ1-1 . TRBV28 TGTGCCAGCAGTTTATTTCCAGGACAGGGCCAAACTGAAGCTTTCTTT CASSLFPGQGQTEAFF
. TRBJ1-1 . TRBV2 TGTGCCAGCAGCCCCCCCTTGACTAGAGCTTTCTTT CASSPPLTRAFF
. TRBJ1-6 . TRBV6-5 TGTGCCAGCAGTTACTTTTCGGTTGATAATTCACCCCTCCACTTT CASSYFSVDNSPLHF
. TRBJ2-2 . TRBV9 TGTGCCAGCAGCGTATTCTCGGGCGGACTCGACACCGGGGAGCTGTTTTTT CASSVFSGGLDTGELFF
TRBD2 TRBJ2-2 once TRBV24-1 TGTGCCACCAGTGATATTGGACTAGCGAACACCGGGGAGCTGTTTTTT CATSDIGLANTGELFF
. TRBJ1-1 once TRBV5-1 TGCGCCAGCAGCTTGATGGACAGAAACACTGAAGCTTTCTTT CASSLMDRNTEAFF
. TRBJ1-2 . TRBV6-5 TGTGCCAGCAGTTACTCGACGATCGGGGGTCTCGCTGGCTACACCTTC CASSYSTIGGLAGYTF
TRBD2 TRBJ2-3 . TRBV19 TGTGCCAGTAGTATTTCGTGGACTAGCGGGCGATATACGCAGTATTTT CASSISWTSGRYTQYF
TRBD1 TRBJ1-2 . TRBV4-2 TGTGCCAGCAGCCAAGCCCAGGGGGATCAGTATGGCTACACCTTC CASSQAQGDQYGYTF
. TRBJ1-3 . TRBV5-1 TGCGCCAGCAGCTTGGGTGAGAGCTCTGGAAACACCATATATTTT CASSLGESSGNTIYF
TRBD1 TRBJ2-5 . TRBV5-6 TGTGCCAGCATCCGATACAGGGGGCCAGAGACCCAGTACTTC CASIRYRGPETQYF
. TRBJ1-6 . TRBV11-3 TGTGCCAGCAGCTGGGGCGATAATTCACCCCTCCACTTT CASSWGDNSPLHF